This T cell receptor (beta chain) was observed in a study of blood T cell repertoires in COVID-19. Measured with immunoSEQ multiplex PCR; TCRdb has only the in-frame clones, and not every one. Among some 150,000 clones listed, over 65% were seen once. The CDR3 has 15 amino acids. The V and J ends lost 0 bases and 0 bases respectively, with 7 bases between them. The germline V gene encodes CDR1 SGHTS and CDR2 YDEGEE. Participants came from about 24 US areas, aged about 18 to 89 years. Assignments of participants to cohorts depended upon their own reported clinical history. The sample consisted of PBMCs or T cells enriched from blood (not recorded which). The chain recombines TRBV5-8 with TRBJ1-5; D unclear. The clonotype originates from a woman aged 45-65 years who had recovered from COVID-19. The CDR3 DNA sequence: TGTGCCAGCAGCTTGGAGGCAGGTAGCAATCAGCCCCAGCATTTT. Its translation is CASSLEAGSNQPQHF.